The clone carrying this TCR beta chain was counted only a few times. This CDR3 region has 13 residues. Germline CDR1 reads MNHNS; CDR2 reads SASEGT. With 6 bases clipped from V and 2 bases from J, the junction kept 0 bases outside the gene matches. This specimen comes from a study of patients and donors after allogeneic stem cell transplantation. TCRdb itself ran the RT-PCR reads through MiXCR, one entry per CDR3 protein. The table records 150,000 to 250,000 distinct CDR3 sequences, 41% of them present only once. The material sequenced was blood, either unsorted or a sorted T cell fraction (not recorded which). The origin of this receptor is a human donor who was either an allogeneic HSCT recipient or a stem cell or donor lymphocyte infusion donor (not recorded which). It is not recorded whose cells these are; they may come from a transplant donor. This chain uses TRBV6-1 with TRBJ1-2; 10 positions agree with TRBD1. Here the CDR3 reads CASRDRGNYGYTF. DNA for the CDR3: TGTGCCAGCAGGGACAGGGGGAACTATGGCTACACCTTC.